Listed here are 15 T cell receptor beta chains from one sample, sequenced in a study of OX40 agonist ivuxolimab in advanced cancers. TCRdb's table, derived via immunoSEQ multiplex PCR, lists solely in-frame clones and lacks some. The sample carries around 50,000 clones, approximately 80% recorded once. The sequencing used CD4+ or CD8+ T cells sorted from blood, collected in a trial of the OX40 agonist ivuxolimab. All receptors come from an adult with an advanced solid tumor such as melanoma, head and neck, liver or kidney cancer.

The genes are TRBV2 and TRBJ1-2, with D perhaps TRBD1 (6 bases). The V gene lost 8 bases and the J gene lost 7 bases, with 17 bases spanning the gap. Per germline, CDR1 SNHLY and CDR2 FYNNEI. The CDR3 covers 13 residues. The CDR3 region has the DNA TGTGCCAGCGTCCCAGGGGCAGGTTTTGGCTACACCTTC. Translation: CASVPGAGFGYTF.

The chain joins TRBV5-1 to TRBJ1-2, with D possibly being TRBD1 (6 bases). In germline, CDR1 is SGHRS, CDR2 YFSETQ. Trimming took off 4 bases at V and 6 bases at J, with 16 bases between the two ends. This CDR3 has 14 amino acids. The CDR3 DNA reads as TGCGCCAGCAGCCCCGACAGGCCCAGTGATGGCTACACCTTC. As protein: CASSPDRPSDGYTF.

The chain is built from TRBV18 and TRBJ2-7, with unresolved D. V dropped 6 bases and J dropped 0 bases, with 6 bases sitting between them. The CDR3 extends over 12 amino acids. The germline CDR1 and CDR2 sequences are KGHSH and LQKENI. As DNA, the CDR3 is TGTGCCAGCTCCGCGAGCTCCTACGAGCAGTACTTC. As protein: CASSASSYEQYF. The full variable domain, completed using reference TRBV18 and TRBJ2-7, is NAGVMQNPRHLVRRRGQEARLRCSPMKGHSHVYWYRQLPEEGLKFMVYLQKENIIDESGMPKERFSAEFPKEGPSILRIQQVVRGDSAAYFCASSASSYEQYFGPGTRLTVT.

This clone was seen just once. V and J are TRBV7-2 and TRBJ2-5; TRBD1 aligns across 9 bases. The V segment lost 2 bases and the J segment 5 bases; nucleotides outside the gene matches: 9. Germline V CDR1 and CDR2: SGHTA, FQGNSA. This CDR3 has 16 amino acids. The CDR3 nucleotides read TGTGCCAGCAGCTTAATGGGACAGGGCGTTCCGGAGACCCAGTACTTC. As protein: CASSLMGQGVPETQYF.

This clone was counted a few times. The gene calls are TRBV27 and TRBJ1-5; TRBD1 agrees at 9 bases. Germline values: CDR1 MNHEY, CDR2 SMNVEV (reference sequence). This CDR3 has 16 amino acids. V lost 6 bases, J lost 3 bases, and 9 bases stayed unmatched. The CDR3 region has the DNA TGTGCCAGCAGCCCTCGGACAGGGGTCCTCAATCAGCCCCAGCATTTT. Translated: CASSPRTGVLNQPQHF.

This sequence joins TRBV5-1 and TRBJ1-1; D is unclear. V lost 4 bases, J lost 0 bases, and 16 bases lay in between. Germline CDR1 is SGHRS and CDR2 is YFSETQ. The CDR3 has 16 amino acids. CDR3 residues: CASSPTPSLMNTEAFF. CDR3 DNA sequence: TGCGCCAGCAGCCCCACCCCATCGCTCATGAACACTGAAGCTTTCTTT.

The chain is built from TRBV9 and TRBJ1-2; D gene ambiguous. CDR1 and CDR2 from the germline V gene are SGDLS and YYNGEE. The CDR3 runs 14 residues. Trimming took 0 bases from V and 4 from J, leaving 10 bases between them. CDR3 sequence (DNA): TGTGCCAGCAGCGTAGACGGCAGCATCTATGGCTACACCTTC. Translated: CASSVDGSIYGYTF.

This clone was seen a handful of times. The chain has TRBV13 and TRBJ2-7; D gene ambiguous. Germline CDR1 PRHDT, CDR2 FYEKMQ (reference sequence). The CDR3 is 13 residues long. V lost 5 bases and J 3 bases, leaving 11 bases between the germline ends. The CDR3 spells CASSQRNFYEQYF. In DNA, the CDR3 is TGTGCCAGCAGCCAGAGGAACTTCTACGAGCAGTACTTC.

V gene TRBV5-6 combines with J gene TRBJ2-5; D perhaps matches TRBD2 (6 bases). CDR1 is SGHDT, CDR2 YYEEEE, per germline. V dropped 1 base and J dropped 5 bases, with 12 bases sitting between them. This CDR3 has 14 amino acids. The CDR3 sequence is CASSLLGGGETQYF. The CDR3 DNA follows: TGTGCCAGCAGCTTGCTGGGGGGAGGCGAGACCCAGTACTTC.

This chain joins TRBV2 and TRBJ1-2; no clear D. The V end was cut by 3 bases, the J end by 4 bases, with 12 bases between. Per germline, CDR1 SNHLY and CDR2 FYNNEI. The CDR3 length is 14 residues. The CDR3 DNA sequence: TGTGCCAGCAGTGAGTCCGGGGAGAGCTATGGCTACACCTTC. Translated, it gives CASSESGESYGYTF.

The rearrangement links TRBV5-1 to TRBJ1-3; maybe TRBD1 (6 bases). Germline V gene data show CDR1 as SGHRS and CDR2 as YFSETQ. This CDR3 region has 15 residues. V lost 4 bases and J 4 bases, leaving 15 bases between the germline ends. For the CDR3, the DNA is TGCGCCAGCAGCCCCTACCCAGGGGCAGGAAACACCATATATTTT. Protein product: CASSPYPGAGNTIYF. Looking up the rest from reference TRBV5-1 and TRBJ1-3 gives the full variable domain: KAGVTQTPRYLIKTRGQQVTLSCSPISGHRSVSWYQQTPGQGLQFLFEYFSETQRNKGNFPGRFSGRQFSNSRSEMNVSTLELGDSALYLCASSPYPGAGNTIYFGEGSWLTVV.

The V gene is TRBV11-2, the J gene TRBJ1-2; D may be TRBD1 (5 bases). V was pared by 1 base and J by 4 bases, with 13 bases between. CDR3 size: 15 residues. CDR1 and CDR2 from the germline V gene are SGHAT and FQNNGV. The CDR3 DNA reads TGTGCCAGCAGCTTAGTCCAGCCCGGGGGCTATGGCTACACCTTC. Translated, it gives CASSLVQPGGYGYTF. Together with reference TRBV11-2 and TRBJ1-2, the CDR3 gives the full variable domain: EAGVAQSPRYKIIEKRQSVAFWCNPISGHATLYWYQQILGQGPKLLIQFQNNGVVDDSQLPKDRFSAERLKGVDSTLKIQPAKLEDSAVYLCASSLVQPGGYGYTFGSGTRLTVV.

The chain combines TRBV2 with TRBJ1-1; 7 bases are a match to TRBD1. V lost 4 bases, J lost 3 bases, and 8 bases stayed unmatched. The CDR3 sequence is 15 residues long. Germline CDR1 SNHLY, CDR2 FYNNEI. CDR3 sequence: CASSGDRVTDTEAFF. In DNA form, the CDR3 reads TGTGCCAGCAGTGGAGACAGGGTAACGGACACTGAAGCTTTCTTT.

J is TRBJ1-1 and V is TRBV6-1, with 11 bases matching TRBD1. Germline V gives CDR1 MNHNS, CDR2 SASEGT. The CDR3 has 14 residues. V was pared by 3 bases and J by 11 bases, with 8 bases of the junction left unmatched. Written as DNA, the CDR3 is TGTGCCAGCAGTGAGGACAGGGGGCTGTTGGGGGCTTTCTTT. It codes for CASSEDRGLLGAFF.

The rearrangement uses TRBV5-1 and TRBJ2-3, with 15 bases fitting TRBD2. The germline gives CDR1 SGHRS, CDR2 YFSETQ. Germline trimming cut 4 bases from V and 4 bases from J; bases unmatched to any gene: 10. The CDR3 has 18 amino acids. The CDR3 spells CASSVRTSGGAVADTQYF. The CDR3 DNA sequence: TGCGCCAGCAGCGTCCGGACTAGCGGGGGGGCCGTTGCAGATACGCAGTATTTT.